This TCR beta chain was captured in a study of T cell responses to AZD1222 COVID-19 vaccine. Points from the study as a whole: The donor cohort was predominantly white British with a female majority, and clonal diversity may have been underestimated. Among vaccine-associated CD4 TCRs, coverage spanned spike, with dominance at 160-218 and 743-854. Spike-specific TCR breadth and depth went up after people got two AZD1222 doses.

In germline, CDR1 is SNHLY, CDR2 FYNNEI. V was pared by 1 base and J by 5 bases, with 0 bases of the junction left unmatched. The CDR3 is made up of 15 amino acids. Assay: immunoSEQ multiplex PCR; the TCRdb copy retains only in-frame clones and omits some. Of around 130,000 clones listed, around 91% were seen once; the top ten hold about 4.8%. For this clone: Its antigen is still unknown.

The source is an adult in good health. Source: peripheral blood, taken on day 0 of AZD1222 vaccination. This sequence joins TRBV2 and TRBJ2-1, with 12 bases aligning to TRBD2. The CDR3 region has the DNA TGTGCCAGCAGTGAAGGACTAGCGGGAGACAATGAGCAGTTCTTC. Protein product: CASSEGLAGDNEQFF. The variable domain in full, completed from reference TRBV2 and TRBJ2-1, reads EPEVTQTPSHQVTQMGQEVILRCVPISNHLYFYWYRQILGQKVEFLVSFYNNEISEKSEIFDDQFSVERPDGSNFTLKIRSTKLEDSAMYFCASSEGLAGDNEQFFGPGTRLTVL.